This note documents a single TCR beta chain sequence. Its antigen is currently unknown. The data belong to a study of graft-versus-host responses after intestinal transplantation. Turning to the study itself: Isolated intestinal, liver-intestinal, or multivisceral transplants had been given to the recipients.

This CDR3 spans 12 amino acids. V shed 0 bases and J shed 8 bases, with 2 bases lying between them. Germline values: CDR1 LGHNA, CDR2 YSLEER. The repertoire was sequenced with immunoSEQ multiplex PCR; TCRdb's copy has only in-frame clones and lacks some. The sample consists of 65,000 to 100,000 clones, around 93% of them appearing once. The study, taken as a whole, reports: There was an association between peak levels of circulating GvH clones and early post-transplant HvG declines. Present in recipient marrow, GvH clones included some that appeared first in ileum or blood. High graft-versus-host to host-versus-graft clonal ratios were seen in allografts of patients with graft-donor T cell macrochimerism.

The sequence was collected from a human donor who was the organ donor for an intestinal transplant. Sequencing was performed on unstimulated CD8+ T cells sorted from spleen or lymph node cells, taken before transplant. The chain has TRBV4-3 and TRBJ1-6; D remains ambiguous. CDR3 coding DNA: TGCGCCAGCAGCCAAGACTATTCACCCCTCCACTTT. Protein sequence: CASSQDYSPLHF.